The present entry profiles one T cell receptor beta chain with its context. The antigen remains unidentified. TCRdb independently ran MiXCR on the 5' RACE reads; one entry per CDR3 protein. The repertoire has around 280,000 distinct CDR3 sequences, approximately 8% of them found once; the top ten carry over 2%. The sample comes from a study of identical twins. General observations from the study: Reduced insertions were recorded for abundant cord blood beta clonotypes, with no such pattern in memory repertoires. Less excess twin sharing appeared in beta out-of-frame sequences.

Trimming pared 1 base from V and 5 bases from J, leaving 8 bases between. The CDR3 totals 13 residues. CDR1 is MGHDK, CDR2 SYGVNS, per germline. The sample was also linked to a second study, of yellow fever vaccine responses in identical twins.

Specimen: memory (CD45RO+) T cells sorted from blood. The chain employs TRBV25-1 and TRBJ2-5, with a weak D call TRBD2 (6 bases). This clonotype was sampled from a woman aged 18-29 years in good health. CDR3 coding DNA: TGTGCCAGCAGTGAATGGGGGGACGAGACCCAGTACTTC. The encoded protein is CASSEWGDETQYF. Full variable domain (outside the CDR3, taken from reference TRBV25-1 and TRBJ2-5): EADIYQTPRYLVIGTGKKITLECSQTMGHDKMYWYQQDPGMELHLIHYSYGVNSTEKGDLSSESTVSRIRTEHFPLTLESARPSHTSQYLCASSEWGDETQYFGPGTRLLVL.